This T cell receptor (beta chain) was sequenced for a study of shared clonotypes between healthy human individuals. Study-level information: Per-donor plates numbered three CD4 naive, three CD4 memory, two CD8 naive and one CD8 memory. Overall study results and limits: It was only blood that was sampled, and tissue repertoires likely differ.

This clone has only one observation. Antigen: not known. TCRdb's table, derived via immunoSEQ multiplex PCR, lists solely in-frame clones and lacks some. The data contain about 2 million clones, roughly 94% of them seen just once; the ten biggest clones take up approximately 0.13%. Recent vaccinations or acute infections were absent in the healthy HIV-negative adult donors. Sample: naive CD4+ T cells sorted from blood. Subset reported: CD45RA+ positively selected. This receptor was identified in a man younger than 30 in good health.

CDR3 region: CASTKGRGLAKNIQYF. CDR3 nucleotide sequence: TGTGCCAGCACTAAGGGGAGGGGATTAGCCAAAAACATTCAGTACTTC. The chain links TRBV21-1 to TRBJ2-4; the table's D call of TRBD2 was not tested on the DNA. TRBV21-1 is shown as a pseudogene. The length of the CDR3 is 16 residues.